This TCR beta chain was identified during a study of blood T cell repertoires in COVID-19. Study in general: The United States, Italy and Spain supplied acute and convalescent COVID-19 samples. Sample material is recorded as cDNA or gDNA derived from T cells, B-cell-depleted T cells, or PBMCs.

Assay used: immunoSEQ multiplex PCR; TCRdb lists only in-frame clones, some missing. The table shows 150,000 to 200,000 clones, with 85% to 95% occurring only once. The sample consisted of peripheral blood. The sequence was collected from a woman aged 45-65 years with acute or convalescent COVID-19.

As DNA, the CDR3 is TGTGCCACCAGCAGAGTGGCGAGCGGGACAGATACGCAGTATTTT. Protein sequence: CATSRVASGTDTQYF. This rearrangement joins TRBV15 to TRBJ2-3; possible D gene TRBD2, 6 bases. The CDR3 is 15 amino acids. Germline V gene lookup returns CDR1 LNHNV and CDR2 YYDKDF (reference sequence). Deletions cut 1 base from V and 3 bases from J, with 11 bases between.